The 15 T cell receptor beta chains below all came from one sample that was sequenced in a study of blood T cell repertoires in COVID-19. Measured with immunoSEQ multiplex PCR; TCRdb has only the in-frame clones, and not every one. The table shows roughly 330,000 clones, with 70% to 90% occurring only once. Sample: peripheral blood. Receptors originate from a woman aged 45-65 years with active or convalescent COVID-19.

This clone was observed a few times. The V gene is TRBV27, the J gene TRBJ1-2; TRBD1 is a possible D gene (6 bases). The CDR3 runs to 13 residues. The V end was cut by 0 bases, the J end by 7 bases, with 9 bases between. Germline V gene sequence: CDR1 MNHEY, CDR2 SMNVEV (reference sequence). This CDR3 reads CASSLSGGSGYTF. The DNA for the CDR3 is TGTGCCAGCAGTTTATCAGGGGGAAGTGGCTACACCTTC.

The chain combines TRBV7-2 with TRBJ2-1; 9 nucleotides match TRBD2. J gave up 6 bases and V 2 bases, and 2 bases lay outside the gene matches. This CDR3 has 14 amino acids. Germline assignment: CDR1 SGHTA and CDR2 FQGNSA. The CDR3 DNA reads as TGTGCCAGCAGCTTAACTAGCGGGCGCAATGAGCAGTTCTTC. This codes for CASSLTSGRNEQFF. The full variable domain, in which reference TRBV7-2 and TRBJ2-1 provide the parts outside the CDR3, is GAGVSQSPSNKVTEKGKDVELRCDPISGHTALYWYRQSLGQGLEFLIYFQGNSAPDKSGLPSDRFSAERTGGSVSTLTIQRTQQEDSAVYLCASSLTSGRNEQFFGPGTRLTVL.

This clone was found once. V and J are TRBV19 and TRBJ2-3; 7 nucleotides align to TRBD1. V shed 3 bases and J 4 bases; nucleotides not matched to a gene: 7. This CDR3 has 15 residues. Germline V gene data show CDR1 as LNHDA and CDR2 as SQIVND (reference sequence). Here the CDR3 DNA reads TGTGCCAGTAGTATGGGGACAGACCCCTCAGATACGCAGTATTTT. It yields the protein CASSMGTDPSDTQYF.

J is TRBJ2-7 and V is TRBV14; the D gene is possibly TRBD2 (6 bases). The CDR3 contains 15 residues. Trimming took off 1 base at V and 2 bases at J, with 12 bases between the two ends. Germline loops: CDR1 SGHDN, CDR2 FVKESK. The CDR3 here is CASSQASTGAYEQYF. CDR3 DNA: TGTGCCAGCAGCCAAGCTTCCACGGGGGCCTACGAGCAGTACTTC. The full variable domain, rest sourced from reference TRBV14 and TRBJ2-7, is EAGVTQFPSHSVIEKGQTVTLRCDPISGHDNLYWYRRVMGKEIKFLLHFVKESKQDESGMPNNRFLAERTGGTYSTLKVQPAELEDSGVYFCASSQASTGAYEQYFGPGTRLTVT.

The rearrangement uses TRBV2 and TRBJ1-1, with D unresolved. The germline V gene has CDR1 SNHLY and CDR2 FYNNEI. The CDR3 sequence is 13 residues long. Trimming stripped 3 bases from V and 1 base from J, with 6 bases between. The CDR3 here is CASSDQWNTEAFF. In nucleotides, the CDR3 is TGTGCCAGCAGTGATCAGTGGAACACTGAAGCTTTCTTT.

This sequence joins TRBV5-4 and TRBJ1-1; 9 positions agree with TRBD1. V gave up 1 base and J gave up 14 bases; unmatched junction bases: 6. This CDR3 spans 12 amino acids. Germline CDR1 reads SGHNT; CDR2 reads YYREEE (reference sequence). The CDR3 sequence: CASSLRGQGSFF. DNA of the CDR3: TGTGCCAGCAGCTTGAGGGGACAGGGAAGCTTCTTT.

The chain has TRBV19 and TRBJ2-7; 9 bases match TRBD1. Germline CDR1 is LNHDA and CDR2 is SQIVND (reference sequence). With 10 bases clipped from V and 2 bases from J, the junction kept 9 bases outside the gene matches. CDR3 length: 14 amino acids. The CDR3 DNA follows: TGTGCCACTTCGGGACAGGGAGGAACCTACGAGCAGTACTTC. This encodes CATSGQGGTYEQYF.

The chain combines TRBV18 with TRBJ2-7; 9 nucleotides agree with TRBD1. This CDR3 contains 15 residues. V lost 3 bases, J lost 3 bases, and 6 bases stayed unmatched. Germline values: CDR1 KGHSH, CDR2 LQKENI. The CDR3 nucleotides read TGTGCCAGCTCACCCTCGACAGGGGGGTTCTACGAGCAGTACTTC. This sequence encodes CASSPSTGGFYEQYF.

The CDR3 loop is CASSLAGVPSYEQYF. CDR3 nucleotides: TGTGCCAGCAGCTTAGCGGGAGTCCCCTCCTACGAGCAGTACTTC. V and J are TRBV7-2 and TRBJ2-7; D possibly corresponds to TRBD2 (5 bases). CDR1 and CDR2 (germline): SGHTA, FQGNSA. This CDR3 region has 15 residues. The V end lost 0 bases, the J end lost 0 bases, and 9 bases lay between the germline ends.

The sample holds a few counts of this clone. This chain uses TRBV3-1 (or the pseudogene TRBV3-2) with TRBJ1-5; D may be TRBD1 (5 bases). Germline CDR1 LGHDT, CDR2 YNNKEL (reference sequence). Deletions cut 4 bases from V and 6 bases from J, with 13 bases between. The CDR3 has 14 residues. The CDR3 DNA reads as TGTGCCAGCAGCCCTTCGGGACTTTTTCAGCCCCAGCATTTT. It codes for CASSPSGLFQPQHF.

The rearrangement joins TRBV7-3 to TRBJ2-1; D is perhaps TRBD2 (6 bases). Looked up from germline, CDR1 is SGHTA and CDR2 is FQGTGA. V lost 5 bases, J lost 3 bases, and 14 bases lay in between. The CDR3 totals 15 residues. The CDR3 nucleotides are TGTGCCAGCAGCCTCTCGGGTAGCGGCTACAATGAGCAGTTCTTC. Translating it yields CASSLSGSGYNEQFF.

The chain uses TRBV6-2 or TRBV6-3 and TRBJ1-1; D might be TRBD1 (6 bases). Looked up from germline, CDR1 is MNHEY and CDR2 is SVGEGT. CDR3 size: 15 residues. V was clipped by 4 bases and J by 2 bases, with 14 bases between them. In DNA form, the CDR3 reads TGTGCCAGCAGTTCCCCCCAGACAGGTAACACTGAAGCTTTCTTT. Its translation: CASSSPQTGNTEAFF.

For the CDR3, the DNA is TGCGCCAGCAGTGTGCATGTGCGGGCGGGGTATGGCTACACCTTC. Translation gives CASSVHVRAGYGYTF. V usage is TRBV4-3 and J usage is TRBJ1-2; D unclear. Germline assignment: CDR1 LGHNA and CDR2 YSLEER. The CDR3 covers 15 residues. V lost 6 bases and J 5 bases, leaving 19 bases between the germline ends.

The chain uses TRBV3-1 (or the pseudogene TRBV3-2) and TRBJ2-4, with D possibly matching TRBD1 (6 bases). This CDR3 spans 16 amino acids. The germline V gene has CDR1 LGHDT and CDR2 YNNKEL (reference sequence). V lost 5 bases, J lost 0 bases, and 14 bases lay in between. CDR3 amino acids: CASSKQGKLAKNIQYF. The CDR3 nucleotides are TGTGCCAGCAGCAAGCAGGGGAAACTAGCCAAAAACATTCAGTACTTC.

In the case of this clone: Different DNA sequences within this sample yield the same CDR3. The chain links TRBV3-1 (or the pseudogene TRBV3-2) to TRBJ1-1, with a weak D call TRBD1 (6 bases). Germline V gene lookup returns CDR1 LGHDT and CDR2 YNNKEL (reference sequence). Trimming took 1 base from V and 1 from J, leaving 7 bases between them. There are 14 residues in the CDR3. The DNA for the CDR3 is TGTGCCAGCAGCCAAGTAGGGGGGAACACTGAAGCTTTCTTT. As protein: CASSQVGGNTEAFF.